Each of the 21 T cell receptor beta chains below was sequenced from the same sample in a study of CD8 T cells in Susac syndrome. cDNA came from roughly 0.53 to 1 ug RNA primed by random hexamers. MiXCR, run by TCRdb on the immunoSEQ multiplex PCR reads, gives a single entry per CDR3 protein. The table shows 150,000 to 190,000 distinct CDR3 sequences, with 85% to 95% occurring only once. The sample was CD4+ T cells from PBMCs. The source of these receptors is a human donor with Susac syndrome.

The J gene is TRBJ2-5, the V gene TRBV3-1; 8 bases line up with TRBD2. The CDR3 spans 15 residues. CDR1 and CDR2 (germline): LGHDT, YNNKEL (reference sequence). V trimming: 4 bases; J trimming: 5 bases; junction bases outside the gene matches: 9. This chain's CDR3 is CASSPGRGRWETQYF. In nucleotides, the CDR3 is TGTGCCAGCAGCCCCGGGAGGGGCCGATGGGAGACCCAGTACTTC.

The J gene is TRBJ2-4, the V gene TRBV20-1; 8 bases are a match to TRBD1. V shed 2 bases, J shed 6 bases, and the junction held 9 bases outside the gene matches. This CDR3 contains 15 residues. The germline V gene has CDR1 DFQATT and CDR2 SNEGSKA (reference sequence). CDR3 sequence: CSARPSRTGRNIQYF. For the CDR3, the DNA is TGCAGTGCTAGACCCTCTCGGACAGGGAGAAACATTCAGTACTTC.

The chain links TRBV20-1 to TRBJ2-5; 8 nucleotides match TRBD2. Per germline, CDR1 DFQATT and CDR2 SNEGSKA (reference sequence). CDR3 size: 13 residues. J was trimmed by 4 bases and V by 6 bases; bases with no gene match: 7. CDR3 region: CSAMAGGGETQYF. The CDR3 DNA follows: TGCAGTGCCATGGCGGGGGGCGGAGAGACCCAGTACTTC.

V and J are TRBV9 and TRBJ1-2; a weak D match, TRBD1 (6 bases). The V end was cut by 4 bases, the J end by 8 bases, with 21 bases between. The CDR3 contains 15 residues. Germline CDR1 and CDR2: SGDLS and YYNGEE. The CDR3 nucleotides are TGTGCCAGCAGCCCGGCCGGACAGAGGATTAACGGCTACACCTTC. This codes for CASSPAGQRINGYTF.

The V gene is TRBV5-1, the J gene TRBJ2-5; unclear D gene. The CDR3 runs 15 residues. V lost 0 bases and J 5 bases, leaving 14 bases between the germline ends. Germline V gene lookup returns CDR1 SGHRS and CDR2 YFSETQ. For the CDR3, the DNA is TGCGCCAGCAGCTTGGGACACTCTAGGATGGAGACCCAGTACTTC. Amino acids: CASSLGHSRMETQYF.

This rearrangement joins TRBV5-5 to TRBJ2-1; D remains unclear. The germline V gene has CDR1 SGHKS and CDR2 YYEKEE (reference sequence). There are 15 residues in the CDR3. V lost 3 bases and J lost 0, with 10 bases in between. CDR3 nucleotides: TGTGCCAGCAGCTGGACCGGTAGCTCCTACAATGAGCAGTTCTTC. It translates to CASSWTGSSYNEQFF.

This clonotype has just one count. This chain links TRBV20-1 with TRBJ1-2, with TRBD1 matching 7 bases. This CDR3 contains 12 residues. Germline loops: CDR1 DFQATT, CDR2 SNEGSKA (reference sequence). Trimming removed 4 bases from V and 11 bases from J; junction bases left unmatched: 10. The CDR3 protein is CSATDRSEGYTF. The CDR3 coding sequence is TGCAGTGCTACGGACAGGTCGGAGGGATACACCTTC.

This clonotype was observed a handful of times. The chain recombines TRBV12-3 or TRBV12-4 with TRBJ1-2; D might be TRBD1 (5 bases). This CDR3 comprises 15 residues. Deletions cut 0 bases from V and 2 bases from J, with 10 bases between. The DNA of the CDR3 is TGTGCCAGCAGTTTAGCCCTCGGGGCCAACTATGGCTACACCTTC. Its translation: CASSLALGANYGYTF.

The chain combines TRBV20-1 with TRBJ1-2, with TRBD1 identical over 8 bases. The CDR3 spans 12 residues. Germline lookup yields CDR1 DFQATT and CDR2 SNEGSKA (reference sequence). Trimming cost V 6 bases and J 5 bases; bases outside gene matches: 5. CDR3 in DNA: TGCAGTGCCCCGGGACAGGCTTATGGCTACACCTTC. This translates into CSAPGQAYGYTF.

This chain joins TRBV20-1 and TRBJ1-2; TRBD1 matches 11 bases. Germline loops: CDR1 DFQATT, CDR2 SNEGSKA (reference sequence). This CDR3 region has 13 residues. The trim removed 5 bases at V and 4 bases at J, leaving 3 bases unmatched. The CDR3 sequence: CSAPGTGGYGYTF. The CDR3 region has the DNA TGCAGTGCTCCCGGGACAGGGGGCTATGGCTACACCTTC.

V gene TRBV12-3 or TRBV12-4 combines with J gene TRBJ2-5; 8 bases line up with TRBD1. The junction had 11 bases not matched to a gene; V was cut back by 3 bases and J by 5 bases. This CDR3 is built from 16 residues. The CDR3 protein is CASSFLGRGRQETQYF. CDR3 nucleotides: TGTGCCAGCAGTTTTTTGGGCAGGGGGCGGCAGGAGACCCAGTACTTC.

The chain employs TRBV11-1 and TRBJ2-3; possibly TRBD1 or TRBD2 for D (5 bases each). Per the germline V gene, CDR1 is SGHAT and CDR2 is FQDESV (reference sequence). V was trimmed by 5 bases and J by 4 bases, leaving 13 bases between them. The CDR3 extends over 14 amino acids. The CDR3 coding sequence is TGTGCCAGCAGCGCCGGGACGGTCGCAGATACGCAGTATTTT. It specifies CASSAGTVADTQYF.

CDR3 sequence: CSVDVDSSYEQYF. CDR3 DNA sequence: TGCAGCGTGGACGTGGACTCATCCTACGAGCAGTACTTC. The chain couples TRBV29-1 to TRBJ2-7, with D tentatively TRBD2 (5 bases). This CDR3 spans 13 amino acids. Germline V gene lookup returns CDR1 SQVTM and CDR2 ANQGSEA. V was clipped by 6 bases and J by 1 base, with 13 bases between them.

The J gene is TRBJ2-5, the V gene TRBV20-1; D not resolved. The CDR3 is made up of 13 amino acids. The V end lost 6 bases, the J end lost 4 bases, and 15 bases lay between the germline ends. Germline CDR1 reads DFQATT; CDR2 reads SNEGSKA (reference sequence). The DNA of the CDR3 is TGCAGTGCGGTCATTGGCGTATCAGAGACCCAGTACTTC. Amino acid sequence: CSAVIGVSETQYF.

In regard to this clonotype: A much larger clone is a single base away; this may be a read error. The chain has TRBV19 and TRBJ2-2, with D hard to call. The length of the CDR3 is 12 residues. Germline V CDR1 and CDR2: LNHDA, SQIVND (reference sequence). V lost 9 bases, J lost 1 base, and 6 bases lay in between. The CDR3 protein is CASRLNTGELFF. The CDR3 DNA reads as TGTGCCAGCCGCCTGAACACCGGGGAGCTGTTTTTT.

This clonotype was observed once. This chain's CDR3 is CASSFGGPEQFF. Here the CDR3 DNA reads TGTGCCAGCAGTTTTGGGGGACCTGAGCAGTTCTTC. The chain recombines TRBV12-3 or TRBV12-4 with TRBJ2-1; D is tentatively TRBD1 or TRBD2 (5 bases each). This CDR3 comprises 12 residues. Trimming shortened V by 3 bases and J by 9 bases, and 9 bases separated the two germline ends.

The chain recombines TRBV20-1 with TRBJ1-4; TRBD1 matches 7 bases. Germline V CDR1 and CDR2: DFQATT, SNEGSKA (reference sequence). V dropped 6 bases and J dropped 8; count of bases not matched to a gene: 9. This CDR3 region has 13 residues. The CDR3 reads CSAIDRDREKLFF. In DNA form, the CDR3 reads TGCAGTGCGATCGACAGGGATCGCGAAAAACTGTTTTTT.

CDR3 loop: CASSQPPTDEQFF. The CDR3 DNA sequence: TGTGCCAGCAGCCAACCTCCGACGGATGAGCAGTTCTTC. The chain has TRBV3-1 and TRBJ2-1; D is unclear. Germline CDR1 LGHDT, CDR2 YNNKEL (reference sequence). The CDR3 is made up of 13 amino acids. Trimming took 2 bases from V and 8 from J, leaving 10 bases between them.

Written as DNA, the CDR3 is TGTGCCAGCAGCTCCCCACTAGCGGGGACCCGAGATACGCAGTATTTT. It codes for CASSSPLAGTRDTQYF. This chain connects TRBV7-8 to TRBJ2-3; 10 bases agree with TRBD2. The trim removed 4 bases at V and 5 bases at J, leaving 9 bases unmatched. Per the germline V gene, CDR1 is SGHVS and CDR2 is FQNEAQ. The CDR3 runs to 16 residues.

The chain carries TRBV19 and TRBJ1-1; unclear D gene. This CDR3 contains 13 residues. Germline V gives CDR1 LNHDA, CDR2 SQIVND (reference sequence). V dropped 5 bases and J dropped 6 bases, with 13 bases sitting between them. The CDR3 bases are TGTGCCAGTAGTCGAATTCAGACGTCTGAAGCTTTCTTT. Protein: CASSRIQTSEAFF.

The genes are TRBV6-1 and TRBJ1-1, with D perhaps TRBD1 (5 bases). Germline lookup yields CDR1 MNHNS and CDR2 SASEGT. The CDR3 consists of 12 residues. V lost 8 bases and J lost 6, with 13 bases in between. The CDR3 nucleotides are TGTGCCAGCCGCCAGGGCACCGCTGAAGCTTTCTTT. Translated: CASRQGTAEAFF.